Each of the 13 T cell receptor beta chains below was sequenced from the same sample in a study of control samples from healthy donors and cancer patients. This table comes from immunoSEQ multiplex PCR, and its TCRdb copy is limited to in-frame clones, with some not included. The data hold about 110,000 clones, with approximately 87% observed a single time. Sequencing used PBMCs. These receptors were obtained from a woman between 55 and 75 years old with lung cancer.

The chain uses TRBV6-5 and TRBJ1-5, with 7 nucleotides matching TRBD1. The germline CDR1 and CDR2 sequences are MNHEY and SVGAGI. V shed 6 bases, J shed 0 bases, and the junction held 5 bases outside the gene matches. This CDR3 comprises 15 residues. The CDR3 sequence: CASRHRGNSNQPQHF. The DNA of the CDR3 is TGTGCCAGCAGGCACAGGGGAAATAGCAATCAGCCCCAGCATTTT.

The rearrangement uses TRBV28 and TRBJ2-5, with TRBD2 as a possible D gene (5 bases). Germline assignment: CDR1 MDHEN and CDR2 SYDVKM. Deletions cut 5 bases from V and 2 bases from J, with 12 bases between. CDR3 length: 14 residues. As DNA, the CDR3 is TGTGCCAGCAGTAGACCGACTAAACAAGAGACCCAGTACTTC. Its translation is CASSRPTKQETQYF.

This clone has only one observation. This rearrangement joins TRBV3-1 (or the pseudogene TRBV3-2) to TRBJ2-1; 9 bases map to TRBD2. CDR3 size: 16 residues. Germline V gene lookup returns CDR1 LGHDT and CDR2 YNNKEL (reference sequence). Losses at the gene ends were 3 bases for V and 7 bases for J; bases not matched to a gene: 10. The CDR3 spells CASSHRGGRAGNEQFF. CDR3 nucleotides: TGTGCCAGCAGCCATCGGGGCGGGAGGGCCGGTAATGAGCAGTTCTTC.

Points on this clone: No DNA is shown, since the ends of the CDR3 on it are uncertain; the CDR3 is the one TCRdb lists. The gene calls are TRBV12-2 and TRBJ2-5; no DNA check was done on the table's D call, TRBD2. TRBV12-2 is annotated as a pseudogene. With termini counted, the CDR3 has 18 amino acids. This CDR3 reads CASRFGQGIWGVQETQYF.

The chain carries TRBV19 and TRBJ2-7, with a possible D match to TRBD2 (7 bases). Trimming removed 1 base from V and 5 bases from J, with 15 bases in between. The CDR3 is made up of 15 amino acids. Germline CDR1 reads LNHDA; CDR2 reads SQIVND (reference sequence). In DNA form, the CDR3 reads TGTGCCAGTAGTATAGCACGTGGGGGGGGCAACGAGCAGTACTTC. It translates to CASSIARGGGNEQYF.

The chain has TRBV29-1 and TRBJ1-4; D is perhaps TRBD1 (6 bases). CDR3 length: 14 amino acids. The V end was cut by 6 bases, the J end by 8 bases, with 19 bases between. The germline V gene encodes CDR1 SQVTM and CDR2 ANQGSEA. In DNA, the CDR3 is TGCAGCGTCCGGAAATCAGGGGCAGGAGAAAAACTGTTTTTT. It specifies CSVRKSGAGEKLFF.

The rearrangement links TRBV10-3 to TRBJ2-1; D tentatively reads TRBD1 or TRBD2 (5 bases each). Germline V lookup: CDR1 ENHRY, CDR2 SYGVKD. Deletions cut 2 bases from V and 5 bases from J, with 10 bases between. The CDR3 spans 14 residues. In DNA, the CDR3 is TGTGCCATCAGTGAGCCCGGGGCCAACAATGAGCAGTTCTTC. Residues: CAISEPGANNEQFF.

Regarding this clone: The junction departs from germline at one end; a sequencing error may be responsible. The chain uses TRBV5-5 and TRBJ2-2, with TRBD1 matching over 7 bases. Germline V gene lookup returns CDR1 SGHKS and CDR2 YYEKEE (reference sequence). The CDR3 loop spans 16 amino acids. The CDR3 spells CASSLGQRSNTGELFF. The CDR3 nucleotides read TGTGCCAGCAGTTTGGGACAGCGCTCGAACACCGGGGAGCTGTTTTTT. The whole variable domain, filled in from reference TRBV5-5 and TRBJ2-2, reads DAGVTQSPTHLIKTRGQQVTLRCSPISGHKSVSWYQQVLGQGPQFIFQYYEKEERGRGNFPDRFSARQFPNYSSELNVNALLLGDSALYLCASSLGQRSNTGELFFGEGSRLTVL.

This sequence joins TRBV11-2 and TRBJ1-2, with a tentative D call TRBD1 (5 bases). This CDR3 has 16 residues. Germline-derived CDR1 and CDR2 are SGHAT and FQNNGV. Between the trimmed V and J ends, which lost 5 bases and 2 bases, there was a span of 18 bases. The CDR3 nucleotides are TGTGCCAGCAGCCCGGCCGGGACGAGGACCAACTATGGCTACACCTTC. Amino acids: CASSPAGTRTNYGYTF.

This chain uses TRBV2 with TRBJ2-1, with 13 bases matching TRBD2. Germline V lookup: CDR1 SNHLY, CDR2 FYNNEI. This CDR3 comprises 15 residues. J gave up 9 bases and V 4 bases, and 6 bases lay outside the gene matches. CDR3 nucleotides: TGTGCCAGCAGTGTACTAGCGGGGGGGCGGAGTGAGCAGTTCTTC. As protein: CASSVLAGGRSEQFF.

The table lists this clone with a few counts. The V call is TRBV19, the J call TRBJ2-1, with TRBD2 identical over 8 bases. The V and J ends lost 5 bases and 3 bases, in that order; junction bases with no gene match: 6. Germline CDR1 reads LNHDA; CDR2 reads SQIVND (reference sequence). CDR3 length: 15 residues. CDR3 in amino acids: CASSRGGTSYNEQFF. Here the CDR3 DNA reads TGTGCCAGTAGTCGAGGGGGGACTAGCTACAATGAGCAGTTCTTC.

The chain carries TRBV7-2 and TRBJ2-7, with 10 positions matching TRBD2. The CDR3 extends over 17 amino acids. The V segment lost 5 bases and the J segment 2 bases; nucleotides outside the gene matches: 12. Germline CDR1 is SGHTA and CDR2 is FQGNSA. CDR3 sequence: CASSPRRVAGGPYEQYF. The DNA for the CDR3 is TGTGCCAGCAGCCCGCGTCGGGTAGCGGGGGGTCCCTACGAGCAGTACTTC.

The rearrangement joins TRBV3-1 (or the pseudogene TRBV3-2) to TRBJ2-5; D possibly corresponds to TRBD1 (6 bases). Germline V gene data show CDR1 as LGHDT and CDR2 as YNNKEL (reference sequence). The ends were cut back, 0 bases at V and 5 bases at J, with 19 bases in the middle. The CDR3 totals 17 residues. The CDR3 region is CASSQDQVRGSGETQYF. The CDR3 nucleotides read TGTGCCAGCAGCCAAGATCAGGTTAGGGGGTCGGGGGAGACCCAGTACTTC.